The sequence of this TCR beta chain was determined in a study of T cells in Graves' hyperthyroidism and ophthalmopathy. Study-wide background: Any treatment followed the collection of peripheral blood at initial diagnosis. Findings and limits, study-wide: Researchers found most expanded thyroid clonotypes above 0.001 in blood as well.

CDR3 length: 16 residues. With 1 base removed from V and 2 bases from J, the gap between germline ends came to 14 bases. Germline-derived CDR1 and CDR2 are ENHRY and SYGVKD. Authors of the study amplified TCR beta CDR3 regions from RNA transcripts. The primer set for the first-round RT-PCR of the TCR CDR3 was HTBI. TCRdb independently ran MiXCR on the multiplex PCR reads; one entry per CDR3 protein. The data contain approximately 520,000 distinct CDR3 sequences, roughly a quarter of them seen just once; the ten biggest clones take up approximately 11%. Points on this clonotype: What it binds is not known.

The diagnoses drew upon clinical symptoms, serum thyroxine and TRAb, thyroid ultrasound and orbital computed tomography. The clonotype originates from a woman in her twenties or thirties with Graves' ophthalmopathy. The chain combines TRBV10-3 with TRBJ1-2, with D perhaps matching TRBD1 (6 bases). The source material was blood. CDR3 nucleotide sequence: TGTGCCATCAGTGAGTTTCGAGAGGGGGTGAACTATGGCTACACCTTC. Translating it yields CAISEFREGVNYGYTF.